This TCR beta chain was sequenced in a study of T-cell memory formation after mild COVID-19. TCRdb processed the 5' RACE reads anew with MiXCR; each CDR3 protein has one entry. The sample has a few hundred thousand distinct CDR3 sequences, 19% seen once; the top ten hold under 25%. This clonotype was counted a few times. Trimming removed 1 base from V and 0 bases from J, with 4 bases in between. The CDR3 runs 15 residues. Germline CDR1 and CDR2: SEHNR and FQNEAQ (reference sequence). The gene calls are TRBV7-9 and TRBJ1-6, with D uncertain. Material: PBMCs or a T cell subset sorted from them (not recorded which). This sequence originates from a man younger than 30 who had mild COVID-19 (a few samples of this study predate the infection). Cell type and time point are not known. The CDR3 reads CASSLVSSYNSPLHF. In nucleotides, the CDR3 is TGTGCCAGCAGCTTAGTTAGCTCCTATAATTCACCCCTCCACTTT. Based on the CDR3 plus reference TRBV7-9 and TRBJ1-6, the full variable domain is DTGVSQNPRHKITKRGQNVTFRCDPISEHNRLYWYRQTLGQGPEFLTYFQNEAQLEKSRLLSDRFSAERPKGSFSTLEIQRTEQGDSAMYLCASSLVSSYNSPLHFGNGTRLTVT.